One and the same sample provided the 31 T cell receptor beta chains below, sequenced in a study of OX40 agonist ivuxolimab in advanced cancers. Profiled with immunoSEQ multiplex PCR; TCRdb holds only in-frame clones, not every one. The table includes under 80,000 clones, around 83% detected once. Specimen: CD4+ or CD8+ T cells sorted from blood, collected in a trial of the OX40 agonist ivuxolimab. The origin of the receptors is an adult with an advanced solid tumor such as melanoma, head and neck, liver or kidney cancer.

The chain links TRBV27 to TRBJ2-1; a possible D gene is TRBD2 (5 bases). This CDR3 is built from 14 residues. The V gene lost 8 bases and the J gene lost 7 bases, with 18 bases spanning the gap. Per germline, CDR1 MNHEY and CDR2 SMNVEV (reference sequence). In DNA form, the CDR3 reads TGTGCCAGCGGTATGCGGGTCCCTGCGAATGAGCAGTTCTTC. Translating it yields CASGMRVPANEQFF.

The chain recombines TRBV5-6 with TRBJ2-5; tentatively, D is TRBD1 (6 bases). Trimming cost V 4 bases and J 5 bases, with 12 bases left between them. The CDR3 length is 13 residues. Germline-derived CDR1 and CDR2 are SGHDT and YYEEEE. CDR3 DNA: TGTGCCAGCAGCCCACAGGGATTTGAGACCCAGTACTTC. Translation gives CASSPQGFETQYF.

The CDR3 nucleotides are TGTGCCAGCAGTGTGACAGGGGGAGGATATGCTTTCTTT. It specifies CASSVTGGGYAFF. The chain combines TRBV6-4 with TRBJ1-1; TRBD1 aligns across 9 bases. Unmatched junction bases numbered 8, after V lost 4 bases and J lost 11 bases. The germline gives CDR1 MRHNA, CDR2 SNTAGT. The CDR3 contains 13 residues.

The chain combines TRBV6-1 with TRBJ1-1; no clear D. The germline CDR1 and CDR2 sequences are MNHNS and SASEGT. Deletions cut 4 bases from V and 4 bases from J, with 7 bases between. The CDR3 has 12 residues. As DNA, the CDR3 is TGTGCCAGCAGTGGGCCAGGCACTGAAGCTTTCTTT. It translates to CASSGPGTEAFF.

The V and J genes are TRBV18 and TRBJ2-3; TRBD1 matches 10 bases. Unmatched junction bases numbered 6, after V lost 3 bases and J lost 3 bases. The CDR3 extends over 16 amino acids. Germline V CDR1 and CDR2: KGHSH, LQKENI. The CDR3 here is CASSPRGTGVTDTQYF. DNA of the CDR3: TGTGCCAGCTCACCTCGGGGGACAGGGGTTACAGATACGCAGTATTTT.

The chain recombines TRBV18 with TRBJ2-1; 9 bases agree with TRBD2. The trim removed 3 bases at V and 6 bases at J, leaving 9 bases unmatched. Germline CDR1 KGHSH, CDR2 LQKENI. The CDR3 length is 16 residues. CDR3 sequence (DNA): TGTGCCAGCTCACCCAGGGATATAGCGGGAGTCAATGAGCAGTTCTTC. It yields the protein CASSPRDIAGVNEQFF.

The CDR3 is CASSGVTGGSSGANVLTF. In nucleotides, the CDR3 is TGCGCCAGCAGTGGTGTTACAGGGGGATCCTCTGGGGCCAACGTCCTGACTTTC. V is TRBV10-1 and J is TRBJ2-6; TRBD1 aligns across 8 bases. CDR3 length: 18 amino acids. Losses at the gene ends were 4 bases for V and 0 bases for J; bases not matched to a gene: 8. Germline-derived CDR1 and CDR2 are WNHNN and SYGVQD (reference sequence).

CDR3 protein: CASSFRGLGVEKLFF. The DNA for the CDR3 is TGTGCCAGCAGCTTCAGGGGCCTCGGAGTTGAAAAACTGTTTTTT. This rearrangement joins TRBV5-6 to TRBJ1-4, with a tentative D call TRBD1 (6 bases). V shed 2 bases and J shed 7 bases, with 15 bases lying between them. Germline V gene lookup returns CDR1 SGHDT and CDR2 YYEEEE. This CDR3 spans 15 amino acids.

This chain uses TRBV4-3 with TRBJ2-2, with a weak D call TRBD2 (7 bases). The CDR3 consists of 16 residues. Trimming removed 3 bases at V and 4 bases at J, with 15 bases between. Germline CDR1 LGHNA, CDR2 YSLEER. For the CDR3, the DNA is TGCGCCAGCAGCCATCGTCAGGGAGGGGGCACCGGGGAGCTGTTTTTT. Amino acids: CASSHRQGGGTGELFF.

This chain connects TRBV30 to TRBJ2-7; no reliable D call. This CDR3 is 10 amino acids long. Trimming took 3 bases from V and 3 from J, leaving 3 bases between them. Germline V gives CDR1 GTSNPN, CDR2 SVGIG (reference sequence). Here the CDR3 DNA reads TGTGCCTGGAGCGACTACGAGCAGTACTTC. Protein sequence: CAWSDYEQYF.

The chain links TRBV2 to TRBJ1-1; D remains ambiguous. Trimming removed 1 base from V and 11 bases from J, with 5 bases in between. The V gene's germline CDR1 is SNHLY and CDR2 FYNNEI. The CDR3 length is 10 residues. CDR3 sequence: CASSEVVAFF. In DNA, the CDR3 is TGTGCCAGCAGTGAAGTCGTGGCTTTCTTT.

This chain connects TRBV5-4 to TRBJ1-2, with 7 positions matching TRBD1. The trim removed 5 bases at V and 4 bases at J, leaving 8 bases unmatched. The CDR3 consists of 14 residues. Germline values: CDR1 SGHNT, CDR2 YYREEE (reference sequence). The CDR3 sequence: CASRYQGQTYGYTF. The CDR3 nucleotides read TGTGCCAGCAGGTATCAGGGACAGACCTATGGCTACACCTTC.

The gene calls are TRBV18 and TRBJ2-1, with D possibly matching TRBD2 (5 bases). V was cut by 0 bases and J by 2 bases, with 11 bases left in between. Germline assignment: CDR1 KGHSH and CDR2 LQKENI. The CDR3 length is 16 residues. The CDR3 bases are TGTGCCAGCTCACCACCGCCGCCGAGGGCCTACAATGAGCAGTTCTTC. Translation gives CASSPPPPRAYNEQFF.

This chain joins TRBV7-3 and TRBJ2-3, with TRBD2 identical over 7 bases. The junction had 8 bases not matched to a gene; V was cut back by 2 bases and J by 0 bases. Germline-derived CDR1 and CDR2 are SGHTA and FQGTGA. The CDR3 length is 17 residues. Here the CDR3 reads CASSLAGRVGSTDTQYF. CDR3 coding DNA: TGTGCCAGCAGCTTAGCGGGGAGGGTGGGTAGCACAGATACGCAGTATTTT.

The chain uses TRBV19 and TRBJ2-5, with TRBD1 as a possible D gene (5 bases). The CDR3 spans 14 residues. V lost 1 base, J lost 7 bases, and 13 bases lay in between. From germline, CDR1 is LNHDA and CDR2 SQIVND (reference sequence). Here the CDR3 DNA reads TGTGCCAGTAGTATAGGGGGCGGATTGGGGACCCAGTACTTC. Its protein product is CASSIGGGLGTQYF. Using reference TRBV19 and TRBJ2-5 for the parts outside the CDR3, the full variable domain is DGGITQSPKYLFRKEGQNVTLSCEQNLNHDAMYWYRQDPGQGLRLIYYSQIVNDFQKGDIAEGYSVSREKKESFPLTVTSAQKNPTAFYLCASSIGGGLGTQYFGPGTRLLVL.

CDR3 residues: CASSVGARGLYTF. The CDR3, as DNA: TGTGCCAGCTCCGTGGGGGCCAGGGGGCTCTACACCTTC. This chain uses TRBV25-1 with TRBJ1-2, with 8 positions matching TRBD1. CDR1 and CDR2 (germline): MGHDK, SYGVNS. With 8 bases clipped from V and 10 bases from J, the junction kept 12 bases outside the gene matches. The CDR3 is 13 residues long.

The rearrangement uses TRBV5-1 and TRBJ2-1; D not resolved. The CDR3 covers 13 residues. Looked up from germline, CDR1 is SGHRS and CDR2 is YFSETQ. The V and J ends lost 4 bases and 5 bases respectively, with 10 bases between them. CDR3 region: CASSLGPNNEQFF. Written as DNA, the CDR3 is TGCGCCAGCAGCCTCGGGCCTAACAATGAGCAGTTCTTC. Full variable domain (remainder filled in from reference TRBV5-1 and TRBJ2-1): KAGVTQTPRYLIKTRGQQVTLSCSPISGHRSVSWYQQTPGQGLQFLFEYFSETQRNKGNFPGRFSGRQFSNSRSEMNVSTLELGDSALYLCASSLGPNNEQFFGPGTRLTVL.

The chain carries TRBV6-4 and TRBJ1-5; possible D gene TRBD1, 5 bases. With 3 bases removed from V and 5 bases from J, the gap between germline ends came to 11 bases. CDR3 length equals 14 residues. Germline lookup yields CDR1 MRHNA and CDR2 SNTAGT. The CDR3 DNA is TGTGCCAGCAGTGAATCAGCAGGGTATCAGCCCCAGCATTTT. This encodes CASSESAGYQPQHF.

This clone has just one count. The chain is built from TRBV7-8 and TRBJ2-7; maybe TRBD2 (5 bases). The CDR3 length is 17 residues. Germline V gene data show CDR1 as SGHVS and CDR2 as FQNEAQ. Trimming took off 4 bases at V and 7 bases at J, with 26 bases between the two ends. As DNA, the CDR3 is TGTGCCAGCAGCTCCCTCTCCGGGAAGGGCATTGTGGGAGAGCAGTACTTC. This codes for CASSSLSGKGIVGEQYF.

The chain is built from TRBV30 and TRBJ2-5; D not certain. V was cut by 5 bases and J by 2 bases, with 9 bases left in between. CDR3 length: 12 residues. Germline CDR1 reads GTSNPN; CDR2 reads SVGIG (reference sequence). CDR3 in amino acids: CAWGTEQETQYF. The CDR3 DNA reads as TGTGCCTGGGGAACAGAGCAAGAGACCCAGTACTTC.

The genes are TRBV5-4 and TRBJ2-3; no clear D gene. There are 13 residues in the CDR3. CDR1 SGHNT and CDR2 YYREEE come from the germline V gene (reference sequence). The V and J ends lost 5 bases and 1 base respectively, with 8 bases between them. The chain's CDR3 is CASSLYGTDTQYF. The CDR3 nucleotides are TGTGCCAGCAGTCTTTACGGCACAGATACGCAGTATTTT. Supplemented by reference TRBV5-4 and TRBJ2-3, the full variable domain reads ETGVTQSPTHLIKTRGQQVTLRCSSQSGHNTVSWYQQALGQGPQFIFQYYREEENGRGNFPPRFSGLQFPNYSSELNVNALELDDSALYLCASSLYGTDTQYFGPGTRLTVL.

The gene calls are TRBV30 and TRBJ1-4; TRBD1 agrees at 9 bases. Losses at the gene ends were 6 bases for V and 6 bases for J; bases not matched to a gene: 5. The germline CDR1 and CDR2 sequences are GTSNPN and SVGIG (reference sequence). The CDR3 has 13 residues. The CDR3 loop is CACPTGGDEKLFF. The DNA for the CDR3 is TGTGCCTGCCCGACAGGGGGAGATGAAAAACTGTTTTTT. The entire variable domain, with the rest obtained from reference TRBV30 and TRBJ1-4, is as follows: SQTIHQWPATLVQPVGSPLSLECTVEGTSNPNLYWYRQAAGRGLQLLFYSVGIGQISSEVPQNLSASRPQDRQFILSSKKLLLSDSGFYLCACPTGGDEKLFFGSGTQLSVL.

Note on this clone: Other DNA sequences in the sample encode the same CDR3. The chain has TRBV7-9 and TRBJ1-1; D might be TRBD1 (6 bases). The CDR3 runs 14 residues. V was pared by 1 base and J by 1 base, with 7 bases between. Germline V lookup: CDR1 SEHNR, CDR2 FQNEAQ (reference sequence). The CDR3 nucleotides are TGTGCCAGCAGCTTAGGGACAGCGAACACTGAAGCTTTCTTT. It yields the protein CASSLGTANTEAFF. Full variable domain (remainder filled in from reference TRBV7-9 and TRBJ1-1): DTGVSQNPRHKITKRGQNVTFRCDPISEHNRLYWYRQTLGQGPEFLTYFQNEAQLEKSRLLSDRFSAERPKGSFSTLEIQRTEQGDSAMYLCASSLGTANTEAFFGQGTRLTVV.

This chain joins TRBV21-1 and TRBJ1-2; the DNA was not used to check the table's D call, TRBD1. TRBV21-1 is reported as a pseudogene. This CDR3 contains 14 residues. The DNA of the CDR3 is TGTGCCAGCAGCAAAGTCTACAGGGGGAATGGCTACACCTTC. This sequence encodes CASSKVYRGNGYTF.

The chain has TRBV5-4 and TRBJ1-2, with D tentatively TRBD1 (6 bases). The V gene's germline CDR1 is SGHNT and CDR2 YYREEE (reference sequence). Trimming took off 3 bases at V and 5 bases at J, with 8 bases between the two ends. The CDR3 runs to 12 residues. The CDR3 reads CASSYGQYGYTF. CDR3 in DNA: TGTGCCAGCAGCTACGGACAGTATGGCTACACCTTC. The entire variable domain, with the rest obtained from reference TRBV5-4 and TRBJ1-2, is as follows: ETGVTQSPTHLIKTRGQQVTLRCSSQSGHNTVSWYQQALGQGPQFIFQYYREEENGRGNFPPRFSGLQFPNYSSELNVNALELDDSALYLCASSYGQYGYTFGSGTRLTVV.

The V call is TRBV5-1, the J call TRBJ2-3; D is possibly TRBD2 (6 bases). This CDR3 contains 14 residues. Germline loops: CDR1 SGHRS, CDR2 YFSETQ. The ends were cut back, 7 bases at V and 3 bases at J, with 15 bases in the middle. The chain's CDR3 is CASGGAEVTDTQYF. As DNA, the CDR3 is TGCGCCAGCGGCGGGGCAGAAGTGACAGATACGCAGTATTTT.

The V call is TRBV5-1, the J call TRBJ2-1; TRBD2 matches 12 bases. With V trimmed by 5 bases and J by 12 bases, 15 bases remained unmatched. This CDR3 comprises 16 residues. Germline V gene lookup returns CDR1 SGHRS and CDR2 YFSETQ. Here the CDR3 reads CASSSGETSGGLGQFF. CDR3 coding DNA: TGCGCCAGCAGTTCGGGTGAGACTAGCGGGGGCTTGGGGCAGTTCTTC. Based on the CDR3 plus reference TRBV5-1 and TRBJ2-1, the full variable domain is KAGVTQTPRYLIKTRGQQVTLSCSPISGHRSVSWYQQTPGQGLQFLFEYFSETQRNKGNFPGRFSGRQFSNSRSEMNVSTLELGDSALYLCASSSGETSGGLGQFFGPGTRLTVL.

The chain uses TRBV27 and TRBJ1-5; 7 bases align to TRBD1. J gave up 2 bases and V 6 bases, and 7 bases lay outside the gene matches. Per germline, CDR1 MNHEY and CDR2 SMNVEV (reference sequence). CDR3 length: 15 residues. CDR3 residues: CASRTGETGNQPQHF. CDR3 nucleotides: TGTGCCAGCAGAACAGGGGAAACTGGCAATCAGCCCCAGCATTTT.

A single count supports this clone. J is TRBJ1-1 and V is TRBV11-2; possible D gene TRBD1, 5 bases. The V gene lost 4 bases and the J gene lost 5 bases, with 11 bases spanning the gap. CDR1 SGHAT and CDR2 FQNNGV come from the germline V gene. The CDR3 runs 13 residues. The CDR3 DNA reads as TGTGCCAGCAGCTCACGGGGGTTTACTGAAGCTTTCTTT. Translation: CASSSRGFTEAFF.

This clone was seen a handful of times. Different DNA sequences within this sample yield the same CDR3. The rearrangement joins TRBV18 to TRBJ1-5; D is unclear. Trimming cost V 1 base and J 1 base, with 5 bases left between them. CDR1 KGHSH and CDR2 LQKENI come from the germline V gene. This CDR3 is built from 14 residues. In nucleotides, the CDR3 is TGTGCCAGCTCACCACAAGGGAGCAATCAGCCCCAGCATTTT. This encodes CASSPQGSNQPQHF.

This chain links TRBV19 with TRBJ2-7; D gene unclear. The CDR3 loop spans 15 amino acids. Germline V CDR1 and CDR2: LNHDA, SQIVND (reference sequence). Between the trimmed V and J ends, which lost 7 bases and 0 bases, there was a span of 16 bases. DNA of the CDR3: TGTGCCAGTAAACCCGAACACCAGAGCTCCTACGAGCAGTACTTC. Translation: CASKPEHQSSYEQYF.